A selection of T cell receptor beta chains follows, all from one sample in a study of cytomegalovirus exposure and HLA in healthy donors. This table comes from immunoSEQ multiplex PCR, and its TCRdb copy is limited to in-frame clones, with some not included. The data hold around 61,000 clones, with roughly nine tenths observed a single time. Material: PBMCs. The receptors were gathered from a man between 18 and 35 years old in good health and CMV-seronegative. CDR3s include the opening cysteine and the closing phenylalanine or tryptophan. The D gene is left open where the match is weak. Clone size appears in some rows only: once, few, many, or a class for an expanded clone.

cdr3_aa,cdr3_nt,v_call,j_call,d_call,clone_size
CASSLRQGDLNTEAFF,TGTGCCAGCAGCCTACGACAGGGGGACTTGAACACTGAAGCTTTCTTT,TRBV7-9,TRBJ1-1,TRBD1,NA
CASSRGTSGRYTQYF,TGTGCCAGCAGCCGAGGGACTAGCGGGAGGTATACGCAGTATTTT,TRBV4-2,TRBJ2-3,TRBD2,NA
CASSQEPGLTASGNTIYF,TGCGCCAGCAGCCAAGAGCCGGGACTGACGGCCTCTGGAAACACCATATATTTT,TRBV4-1,TRBJ1-3,NA,NA
CASSAGGNTEAFF,TGTGCCAGCAGCGCAGGGGGCAACACTGAAGCTTTCTTT,TRBV9,TRBJ1-1,TRBD1,NA
CASSLQETQYF,TGTGCCAGCAGCCTTCAAGAGACCCAGTACTTC,TRBV7-9,TRBJ2-5,NA,once
CASSGTSGSSADTQYF,TGCGCCAGCAGCGGGACTAGCGGGAGTTCTGCAGATACGCAGTATTTT,TRBV5-1,TRBJ2-3,TRBD2,NA
CASRPWTLTYEQYF,TGTGCCAGCAGACCTTGGACACTGACCTACGAGCAGTACTTC,TRBV2,TRBJ2-7,NA,NA
CASSPPGGRGKNSYEQYF,TGTGCCAGCAGCCCCCCCGGTGGTAGAGGAAAGAACTCCTACGAGCAGTACTTC,TRBV7-3,TRBJ2-7,NA,NA
CASSLGPGSGANVLTF,TGTGCCAGCAGCTTAGGTCCCGGCTCTGGGGCCAACGTCCTGACTTTC,TRBV7-2,TRBJ2-6,NA,NA
CASGLLGQGAEGYTF,TGTGCTAGTGGTCTTCTGGGACAGGGGGCGGAAGGCTACACCTTC,TRBV12-5,TRBJ1-2,TRBD1,NA
CASSRDTGLAASYEQYF,TGTGCCAGCAGTCGGGATACAGGACTAGCGGCCTCCTACGAGCAGTACTTC,TRBV2,TRBJ2-7,TRBD2,NA
CASSLASWEQYF,TGTGCCAGCAGCTTAGCGAGCTGGGAGCAGTACTTC,TRBV11-2,TRBJ2-7,NA,NA
CSVPSNGVRAGTDTQYF,TGCAGCGTCCCATCAAATGGTGTGAGGGCCGGCACAGATACGCAGTATTTT,TRBV29-1,TRBJ2-3,NA,NA
CASSPGRAYEQYF,TGTGCCAGCAGCCCCGGGAGGGCCTACGAGCAGTACTTC,TRBV28,TRBJ2-7,TRBD2,NA
CASSFNLEGTQYF,TGTGCCAGCAGTTTTAACCTGGAGGGGACCCAGTACTTC,TRBV28,TRBJ2-5,NA,NA
CASSPTIASSGNTIYF,TGTGCCAGCAGTCCCACGATTGCGAGCTCTGGAAACACCATATATTTT,TRBV7-9,TRBJ1-3,NA,NA
CASLARASGRTDTQYF,TGTGCCAGCTTAGCCAGGGCTAGCGGGCGAACAGATACGCAGTATTTT,TRBV11-2,TRBJ2-3,TRBD2,NA
CASSAGLAGTDTQYF,TGTGCCAGCAGCGCGGGACTAGCGGGCACAGATACGCAGTATTTT,TRBV7-2,TRBJ2-3,TRBD2,NA
CASSFSWPSGRANTGELFF,TGTGCCAGCAGCTTTTCCTGGCCTAGCGGGAGGGCGAACACCGGGGAGCTGTTTTTT,TRBV7-9,TRBJ2-2,TRBD2,NA
CATSPRRIISGANVLTF,TGTGCCACCAGCCCTAGGCGCATCATCTCTGGGGCCAACGTCCTGACTTTC,TRBV15,TRBJ2-6,NA,NA
CASSEGTANQPQHF,TGCGCCAGCAGTGAGGGGACAGCAAATCAGCCCCAGCATTTT,TRBV10-1,TRBJ1-5,TRBD1,NA
CASSVVAGDYNEQFF,TGTGCCAGCAGCGTAGTAGCGGGTGATTACAATGAGCAGTTCTTC,TRBV9,TRBJ2-1,TRBD2,NA
CASSLGLAGGGETQYF,TGTGCCAGCAGCCTCGGACTAGCGGGAGGGGGGGAGACCCAGTACTTC,TRBV9,TRBJ2-5,TRBD2,NA
CASSTGTANEQFF,TGTGCCAGCAGCACTGGGACAGCCAATGAGCAGTTCTTC,TRBV9,TRBJ2-1,TRBD1,NA
CASRLVDSPPDSGNTIYF,TGTGCCAGCCGACTCGTCGACAGCCCGCCCGACTCTGGAAACACCATATATTTT,TRBV9,TRBJ1-3,NA,NA
CASSIGGGTAEAFF,TGTGCCAGCAGCATAGGGGGCGGAACGGCTGAAGCTTTCTTT,TRBV9,TRBJ1-1,TRBD1,NA
CASSLSTGGRAAFF,TGTGCCAGCAGTTTAAGTACAGGGGGCAGAGCCGCTTTCTTT,TRBV27,TRBJ1-1,TRBD1,NA
CASSLTPQATEAFF,TGTGCCAGCAGTTTAACCCCCCAGGCCACTGAAGCTTTCTTT,TRBV27,TRBJ1-1,NA,NA
CASSEHTGREQYF,TGCGCCAGCAGTGAACACACAGGGCGCGAGCAGTACTTC,TRBV10-2,TRBJ2-7,NA,NA
CASSLQGSGANVLTF,TGTGCCAGCAGTCTTCAGGGTTCTGGGGCCAACGTCCTGACTTTC,TRBV9,TRBJ2-6,NA,NA
CASSIPTGHSNQPQHF,TGTGCCAGTAGTATTCCGACAGGGCATAGCAATCAGCCCCAGCATTTT,TRBV19,TRBJ1-5,TRBD1,once
CASSKGTGPDTQYF,TGCGCCAGCAGCAAGGGGACAGGGCCAGATACGCAGTATTTT,TRBV5-1,TRBJ2-3,TRBD1,few
CASSLSPPAGGRDTQYF,TGTGCCAGCAGTTTATCCCCTCCAGCGGGAGGGAGGGATACGCAGTATTTT,TRBV27,TRBJ2-3,TRBD2,NA
CASSRQGGTDTQYF,TGCGCCAGCAGCCGACAGGGGGGGACAGATACGCAGTATTTT,TRBV4-3,TRBJ2-3,TRBD1,NA
CASNAPPVETQYF,TGCGCCAGCAATGCCCCTCCGGTAGAGACCCAGTACTTC,TRBV5-1,TRBJ2-5,NA,NA
CASSGWTSKNEQFF,TGTGCCAGCAGTGGATGGACTAGTAAGAATGAGCAGTTCTTC,TRBV6-5,TRBJ2-1,TRBD2,NA
CASSIVLADYNEQFF,TGTGCCAGTAGTATTGTGCTAGCGGACTACAATGAGCAGTTCTTC,TRBV19,TRBJ2-1,TRBD2,once
CASSPRTGELFF,TGTGCCAGCAGCCCCCGCACCGGGGAGCTGTTTTTT,TRBV7-2,TRBJ2-2,NA,NA
CASSGQDPGNTIYF,TGTGCCAGCAGCGGACAGGATCCTGGAAACACCATATATTTT,TRBV9,TRBJ1-3,NA,NA
CASSLGGDEQFF,TGTGCCAGCAGCTTAGGTGGAGATGAGCAGTTCTTC,TRBV7-9,TRBJ2-1,NA,NA
CASSSGVSYEQYF,TGTGCCAGCAGCTCCGGGGTGAGCTACGAGCAGTACTTC,TRBV7-9,TRBJ2-7,NA,once
CASSDRLAGGARETQYF,TGTGCCAGCAGTGATAGACTAGCGGGAGGGGCACGGGAGACCCAGTACTTC,TRBV25-1,TRBJ2-5,TRBD2,few
CASSILGTGSYEQYF,TGTGCCAGTAGTATACTCGGGACAGGGTCCTACGAGCAGTACTTC,TRBV19,TRBJ2-7,TRBD1,NA
CASSFERTDTQYF,TGTGCCAGTAGCTTCGAACGGACAGATACGCAGTATTTT,TRBV19,TRBJ2-3,NA,once
CASSGLKDREAFF,TGCGCCAGCAGCGGGCTAAAAGACAGGGAAGCTTTCTTT,TRBV4-1,TRBJ1-1,NA,once
CASGMGLLSDEQYF,TGTGCCAGCGGTATGGGACTATTATCGGACGAGCAGTACTTC,TRBV6-1,TRBJ2-7,TRBD2,NA
CASSLNGATQPTDTQYF,TGCGCCAGCAGCTTGAATGGGGCGACTCAGCCCACAGATACGCAGTATTTT,TRBV5-1,TRBJ2-3,NA,NA
CASSFVTSGIGQFF,TGTGCCAGCAGTTTCGTGACTAGCGGGATAGGGCAGTTCTTC,TRBV28,TRBJ2-1,TRBD2,NA
CASSLPRQGVKARAQYF,TGTGCCAGCAGTTTACCCAGACAGGGTGTCAAGGCACGGGCGCAGTACTTC,TRBV28,TRBJ2-7,TRBD1,NA
CGWGGQETQYF,TGCGGGTGGGGCGGCCAAGAGACCCAGTACTTC,TRBV20-1,TRBJ2-5,NA,once
CASSSGTGFTDTQYF,TGTGCCAGCAGCTCGGGGACAGGTTTCACAGATACGCAGTATTTT,TRBV7-9,TRBJ2-3,TRBD1,once
CASSPAQGGGGQPQHF,TGTGCCAGCTCACCAGCTCAGGGGGGAGGTGGTCAGCCCCAGCATTTT,TRBV18,TRBJ1-5,TRBD1,NA
CASSPPRDSEFYEQYF,TGTGCCAGCAGCCCCCCCCGTGACTCCGAGTTCTACGAGCAGTACTTC,TRBV21-1,TRBJ2-7,NA,NA
CATSRDSGGAYNEQFF,TGTGCCACCAGCAGAGATAGCGGGGGCGCCTACAATGAGCAGTTCTTC,TRBV15,TRBJ2-1,TRBD2,NA
CASTLPPSGNYQETQYF,TGTGCCAGCACCCTGCCACCTAGCGGGAACTACCAAGAGACCCAGTACTTC,TRBV2,TRBJ2-5,TRBD2,NA
CASSVGERGNEQFF,TGTGCCAGCAGCGTAGGAGAGAGGGGGAATGAGCAGTTCTTC,TRBV9,TRBJ2-1,NA,NA
CAIRDRVAQPQHF,TGTGCCATCAGGGACAGAGTTGCTCAGCCCCAGCATTTT,TRBV10-3,TRBJ1-5,NA,NA